This entry describes one TCR beta chain. This sample stems from a study of T cell responses to AZD1222 COVID-19 vaccine. Generated by immunoSEQ multiplex PCR, the TCRdb table keeps only in-frame clones and is missing some. The profile shows around 94,000 clones, 86% of them singletons. The specimen comprised peripheral blood, sampled on day 0 of AZD1222 vaccination. The sequence came from an adult in good health.

The CDR3 region is CASSLSRAYEQYF. For the CDR3, the DNA is TGCGCCAGCAGCTTGAGCAGGGCCTACGAGCAGTACTTC. V usage is TRBV5-1 and J usage is TRBJ2-7; a weak D match, TRBD1 (5 bases). Germline values: CDR1 SGHRS, CDR2 YFSETQ. The CDR3 loop spans 13 amino acids. With 1 base removed from V and 2 bases from J, the gap between germline ends came to 7 bases.